What follows is one TCR beta chain and its context. Antigen: not known. Measured with immunoSEQ multiplex PCR; TCRdb has only the in-frame clones, and not every one. The repertoire consists of about 160,000 clones, with roughly 88% occurring once and the leading ten covering about 4.5%. This specimen comes from a study of T cell responses to AZD1222 COVID-19 vaccine. Study-wide points: Nearly half of spike-specific TCRs reportedly go after variant regions that carry no mutations. Clonal diversity was possibly underestimated; the donors were predominantly white British and more often female.

Trimming took off 4 bases at V and 7 bases at J, with 16 bases between the two ends. The CDR3 totals 15 residues. Germline CDR1 MRHNA, CDR2 SNTAGT. The sample here was peripheral blood, taken 28 days after the second AZD1222 dose. This chain connects TRBV6-4 to TRBJ2-2, with D tentatively TRBD2 (5 bases). The receptor comes from an adult who received the AZD1222 COVID-19 vaccine. CDR3 coding DNA: TGTGCCAGCAGTGCCCATAGCGACTATGTCGGGGAGCTGTTTTTT. This codes for CASSAHSDYVGELFF.